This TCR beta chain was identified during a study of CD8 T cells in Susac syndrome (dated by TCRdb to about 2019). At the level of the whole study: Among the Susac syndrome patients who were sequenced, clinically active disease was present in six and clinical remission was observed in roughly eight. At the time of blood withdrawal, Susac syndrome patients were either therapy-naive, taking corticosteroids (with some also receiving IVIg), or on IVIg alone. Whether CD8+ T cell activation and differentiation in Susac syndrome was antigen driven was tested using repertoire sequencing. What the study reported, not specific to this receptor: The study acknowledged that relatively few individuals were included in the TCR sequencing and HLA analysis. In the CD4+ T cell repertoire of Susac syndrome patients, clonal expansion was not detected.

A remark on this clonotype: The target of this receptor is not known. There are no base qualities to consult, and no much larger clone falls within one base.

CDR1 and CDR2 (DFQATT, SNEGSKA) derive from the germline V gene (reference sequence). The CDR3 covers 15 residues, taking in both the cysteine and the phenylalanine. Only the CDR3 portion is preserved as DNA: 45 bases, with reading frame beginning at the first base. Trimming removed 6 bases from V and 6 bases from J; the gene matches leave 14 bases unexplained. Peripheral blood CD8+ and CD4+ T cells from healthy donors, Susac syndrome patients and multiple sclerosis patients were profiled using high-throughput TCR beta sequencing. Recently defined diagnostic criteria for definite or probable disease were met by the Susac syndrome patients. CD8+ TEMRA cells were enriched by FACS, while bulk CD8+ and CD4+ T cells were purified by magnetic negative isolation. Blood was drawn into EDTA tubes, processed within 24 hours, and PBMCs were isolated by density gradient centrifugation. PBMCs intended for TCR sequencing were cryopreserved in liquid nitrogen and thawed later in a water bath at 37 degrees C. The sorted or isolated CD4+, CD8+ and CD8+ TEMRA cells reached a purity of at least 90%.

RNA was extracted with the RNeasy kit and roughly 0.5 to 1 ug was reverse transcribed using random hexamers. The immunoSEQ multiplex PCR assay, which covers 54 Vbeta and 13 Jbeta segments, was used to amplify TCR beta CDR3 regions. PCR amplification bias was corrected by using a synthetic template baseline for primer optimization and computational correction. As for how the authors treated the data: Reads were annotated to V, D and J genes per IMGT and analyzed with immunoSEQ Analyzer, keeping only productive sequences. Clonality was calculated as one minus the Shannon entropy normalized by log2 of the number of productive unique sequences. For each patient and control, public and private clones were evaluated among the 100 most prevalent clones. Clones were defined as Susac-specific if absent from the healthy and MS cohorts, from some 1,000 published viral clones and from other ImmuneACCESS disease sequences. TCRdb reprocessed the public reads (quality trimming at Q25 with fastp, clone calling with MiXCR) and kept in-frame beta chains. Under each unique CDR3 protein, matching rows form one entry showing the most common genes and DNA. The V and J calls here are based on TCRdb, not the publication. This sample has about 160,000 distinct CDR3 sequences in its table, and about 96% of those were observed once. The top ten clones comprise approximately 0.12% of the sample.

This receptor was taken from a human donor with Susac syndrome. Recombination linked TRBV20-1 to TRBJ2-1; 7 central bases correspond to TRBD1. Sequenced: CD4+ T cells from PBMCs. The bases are TGCAGTGCCGACACTCCCAGGGGGTTGGGCAATGAGCAGTTCTTC. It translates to CSADTPRGLGNEQFF.